One and the same sample provided the 15 T cell receptor beta chains below, sequenced in a study of blood T cells in healthy people across ages. A second roughly 7 to 11 cycle PCR used barcoded and J-beta primers. TCRdb re-called the 5' RACE reads with MiXCR, one entry per CDR3 protein. The data show under 950,000 distinct CDR3 sequences, about a fifth seen once. The sample was blood. The receptors come from a man between 65 and 85 years old in good health.

The genes are TRBV7-9 and TRBJ2-2; D not certain. Germline V gene lookup returns CDR1 SEHNR and CDR2 FQNEAQ (reference sequence). Trimming pared 5 bases from V and 5 bases from J, leaving 12 bases between. CDR3 size: 14 residues. DNA of the CDR3: TGTGCCAGCAGCGCCCAAAGTAGGACCGGGGAGCTGTTTTTT. It yields the protein CASSAQSRTGELFF.

This chain joins TRBV12-3 or TRBV12-4 and TRBJ2-3; D possibly matches TRBD1 or TRBD2 (6 bases each). This CDR3 is built from 15 residues. V lost 7 bases and J lost 2, with 16 bases in between. Here the CDR3 reads CASTPTGAITDTQYF. Here the CDR3 DNA reads TGTGCCAGCACCCCCACGGGGGCAATCACAGATACGCAGTATTTT.

The gene calls are TRBV29-1 and TRBJ1-1, with D tentatively TRBD1 (5 bases). Between the trimmed V and J ends, which lost 7 bases and 6 bases, there was a span of 9 bases. The germline CDR1 and CDR2 sequences are SQVTM and ANQGSEA. The CDR3 is 10 amino acids. CDR3 region: CSGGTAEAFF. In DNA form, the CDR3 reads TGCAGCGGAGGGACCGCTGAAGCTTTCTTT.

The chain links TRBV4-2 to TRBJ2-4, with 8 bases lining up with TRBD2. J lost 5 bases, V lost 1 base, and 7 bases had no gene match. This CDR3 region has 16 residues. Per germline, CDR1 LGHNA and CDR2 YNFKEQ. CDR3 sequence reads: CASSQVGRAGENIQYF. As DNA, the CDR3 is TGTGCCAGCAGCCAAGTGGGGCGAGCGGGAGAAAACATTCAGTACTTC.

This clonotype was observed a few times. The rearrangement links TRBV7-2 to TRBJ2-2, with D unresolved. The CDR3 contains 13 residues. The germline V gene has CDR1 SGHTA and CDR2 FQGNSA. With 7 bases removed from V and 4 bases from J, the gap between germline ends came to 10 bases. In nucleotides, the CDR3 is TGTGCCAGCACCCTTCGTGGCACCGGGGAGCTGTTTTTT. This gives the protein CASTLRGTGELFF.

This clonotype was observed a few times. The rearrangement links TRBV24-1 to TRBJ2-3; 8 bases line up with TRBD2. V shed 4 bases, J shed 4 bases, and the junction held 6 bases outside the gene matches. Per the germline V gene, CDR1 is KGHDR and CDR2 is SFDVKD. The CDR3 sequence is 15 residues long. The CDR3 is CATSEWTSLPDTQYF. CDR3 DNA sequence: TGTGCCACCAGTGAGTGGACTAGCTTACCAGATACGCAGTATTTT.

This chain joins TRBV19 and TRBJ2-7; no definite D call. In germline, CDR1 is LNHDA, CDR2 SQIVND (reference sequence). CDR3 size: 13 residues. Trimming took 0 bases from V and 1 from J, leaving 4 bases between them. The CDR3 bases are TGTGCCAGTAGTATAGAGTATTCCTACGAGCAGTACTTC. Its translation is CASSIEYSYEQYF.

The chain is built from TRBV6-1 and TRBJ1-2; D not certain. Trimming took off 8 bases at V and 3 bases at J, with 10 bases between the two ends. The germline gives CDR1 MNHNS, CDR2 SASEGT. There are 12 residues in the CDR3. CDR3 coding DNA: TGTGCCAGCCGGACGGCTCACTATGGCTACACCTTC. Amino acid sequence: CASRTAHYGYTF.

The chain joins TRBV29-1 to TRBJ2-5, with D unresolved. Trimming left V 4 bases short and J 4 bases short, with 7 bases between. Germline loops: CDR1 SQVTM, CDR2 ANQGSEA. CDR3 length: 11 amino acids. CDR3 DNA sequence: TGCAGCGTTGGATGGGGAGAGACCCAGTACTTC. This translates into CSVGWGETQYF.

The chain uses TRBV2 and TRBJ2-2, with D unclear. CDR3 length: 14 residues. Trimming stripped 5 bases from V and 8 bases from J, with 15 bases between. Germline lookup yields CDR1 SNHLY and CDR2 FYNNEI. CDR3 nucleotide sequence: TGTGCCAGCAGTAACCGGGCCCGAGGTGGGGAGCTGTTTTTT. Protein product: CASSNRARGGELFF.

J is TRBJ1-2 and V is TRBV6-2 or TRBV6-3; 7 bases agree with TRBD1. V shed 2 bases, J shed 4 bases, and the junction held 7 bases outside the gene matches. Germline CDR1 and CDR2: MNHEY and SVGEGT. The CDR3 loop spans 15 amino acids. The CDR3 loop is CASSYAGTGVYGYTF. As DNA, the CDR3 is TGTGCCAGCAGTTACGCGGGTACAGGGGTCTATGGCTACACCTTC.

The genes are TRBV7-2 and TRBJ1-1, with D tentatively TRBD1 (6 bases). V shed 4 bases and J shed 5 bases, with 14 bases lying between them. CDR3 length: 14 residues. Germline-derived CDR1 and CDR2 are SGHTA and FQGNSA. The CDR3 bases are TGTGCCAGCAGCTCGGTCGGGGGGCGGACTGAAGCTTTCTTT. As protein: CASSSVGGRTEAFF.

This clonotype occurred a few times. This sequence may be a read error, since a much larger clone differs from it by one base. Written as DNA, the CDR3 is TGTGCCATCAGGACAGACGAAAAACTGTTTTTT. As protein: CAIRTDEKLFF. This chain uses TRBV28 with TRBJ1-4; tentative D call: TRBD1 (6 bases). Germline V gene lookup returns CDR1 MDHEN and CDR2 SYDVKM. V was shortened by 10 bases and J by 8 bases, with 11 bases between the two germline ends. There are 11 residues in the CDR3.

This clonotype was seen more than once but under ten times. The chain is built from TRBV5-1 and TRBJ2-5; 9 nucleotides match TRBD1. The germline gives CDR1 SGHRS, CDR2 YFSETQ. This CDR3 is 15 amino acids long. J was trimmed by 4 bases and V by 4 bases; bases with no gene match: 8. The CDR3 DNA sequence: TGCGCCAGCAGCGGGGGACAGGGTTTTTCAGAGACCCAGTACTTC. The encoded protein is CASSGGQGFSETQYF. The whole variable domain, filled in from reference TRBV5-1 and TRBJ2-5, reads KAGVTQTPRYLIKTRGQQVTLSCSPISGHRSVSWYQQTPGQGLQFLFEYFSETQRNKGNFPGRFSGRQFSNSRSEMNVSTLELGDSALYLCASSGGQGFSETQYFGPGTRLLVL.

This rearrangement joins TRBV7-2 to TRBJ2-7, with D possibly being TRBD1 or TRBD2 (5 bases each). The CDR3 is 14 amino acids. V was shortened by 4 bases and J by 1 base, with 11 bases between the two germline ends. Germline CDR1 and CDR2: SGHTA and FQGNSA. The CDR3 spells CASSSRDGSYEQYF. The CDR3, as DNA: TGTGCCAGCAGCTCTCGGGACGGTTCCTACGAGCAGTACTTC.